Each of the 22 T cell receptor beta chains below was sequenced from the same sample in a study of cytomegalovirus exposure and HLA in healthy donors. The PCR contained 60 Vbeta and 13 Jbeta primers. This table comes from immunoSEQ multiplex PCR, and its TCRdb copy is limited to in-frame clones, with some not included. The sample holds about 100,000 clones, roughly three quarters seen once. Sequenced input: PBMCs. The source is a female donor in good health and CMV-seropositive.

V and J are TRBV6-1 and TRBJ2-7; 8 bases line up with TRBD1. Germline V gives CDR1 MNHNS, CDR2 SASEGT. The length of the CDR3 is 14 residues. Unmatched junction bases numbered 10, after V lost 6 bases and J lost 6 bases. The CDR3 region is CASRGQGTLREQYF. The DNA for the CDR3 is TGTGCCAGCAGAGGACAGGGAACATTGCGCGAGCAGTACTTC.

The rearrangement joins TRBV27 to TRBJ2-7, with TRBD1 identical over 7 bases. V gave up 6 bases and J gave up 3 bases; unmatched junction bases: 11. The germline gives CDR1 MNHEY, CDR2 SMNVEV (reference sequence). There are 15 residues in the CDR3. The CDR3 protein is CASSLAGTALYEQYF. The CDR3 DNA reads TGTGCCAGCAGCCTCGCCGGGACAGCGCTCTACGAGCAGTACTTC.

The chain is built from TRBV5-1 and TRBJ1-5, with D perhaps TRBD1 (5 bases). V was cut by 6 bases and J by 1 base, with 17 bases left in between. Germline CDR1 SGHRS, CDR2 YFSETQ. The CDR3 contains 16 residues. Here the CDR3 reads CASTHIIKGSNQPQHF. Written as DNA, the CDR3 is TGCGCCAGCACCCATATAATCAAGGGGAGCAATCAGCCCCAGCATTTT.

V is TRBV19 and J is TRBJ1-1, with D unresolved. The CDR3 totals 12 residues. Looked up from germline, CDR1 is LNHDA and CDR2 is SQIVND (reference sequence). The V end was cut by 3 bases, the J end by 9 bases, with 11 bases between. CDR3 sequence reads: CASSIWMGKAFF. In DNA, the CDR3 is TGTGCCAGTAGTATTTGGATGGGCAAAGCTTTCTTT.

Comments on this clone: The same CDR3 can be traced to other DNA sequences in this sample. The chain uses TRBV5-1 and TRBJ2-5; 10 bases align to TRBD1. CDR1 is SGHRS, CDR2 YFSETQ, per germline. J gave up 5 bases and V 4 bases, and 2 bases lay outside the gene matches. The CDR3 has 13 residues. CDR3 DNA sequence: TGCGCCAGCAGCCGGGACAGGGGTGAGACCCAGTACTTC. Protein sequence: CASSRDRGETQYF.

This rearrangement joins TRBV7-9 to TRBJ2-1, with D perhaps matching TRBD2 (7 bases). Per the germline V gene, CDR1 is SEHNR and CDR2 is FQNEAQ (reference sequence). This CDR3 is built from 15 residues. V gave up 3 bases and J gave up 7 bases, with 16 bases separating them. CDR3 coding DNA: TGTGCCAGCAGCTTCTCGGCGGGGGCCCGGAATGAGCAGTTCTTC. It codes for CASSFSAGARNEQFF.

This clone has a single count. The chain couples TRBV5-4 to TRBJ1-5; 7 positions agree with TRBD1. CDR1 is SGHNT and CDR2 is YYREEE in the germline V gene (reference sequence). This CDR3 is 16 amino acids long. The ends lost 1 base at V and 2 bases at J; junction bases unmatched: 6. As DNA, the CDR3 is TGTGCCAGCAGCTTGCACAGGGGCGGAGGCAATCAGCCCCAGCATTTT. Protein: CASSLHRGGGNQPQHF.

This chain joins TRBV6-1 and TRBJ1-2; possible D gene TRBD1, 5 bases. V was trimmed by 8 bases and J by 0 bases, leaving 16 bases between them. The CDR3 extends over 15 amino acids. Germline values: CDR1 MNHNS, CDR2 SASEGT. The DNA for the CDR3 is TGTGCCAGCCTCCGACAGCGCCTATCTAACTATGGCTACACCTTC. It specifies CASLRQRLSNYGYTF.

The chain combines TRBV5-6 with TRBJ2-3; 11 positions match TRBD2. V lost 0 bases and J lost 0; bases outside the gene matches: 3. The CDR3 contains 17 residues. Germline V gives CDR1 SGHDT, CDR2 YYEEEE. The CDR3 protein is CASSLASSGGSTDTQYF. The DNA of the CDR3 is TGTGCCAGCAGCTTGGCGTCTAGCGGGGGGAGCACAGATACGCAGTATTTT. The complete variable domain, with remaining parts taken from reference TRBV5-6 and TRBJ2-3, reads DAGVTQSPTHLIKTRGQQVTLRCSPKSGHDTVSWYQQALGQGPQFIFQYYEEEERQRGNFPDRFSGHQFPNYSSELNVNALLLGDSALYLCASSLASSGGSTDTQYFGPGTRLTVL.

The V gene is TRBV6-1, the J gene TRBJ2-2; a weak D match, TRBD1 (6 bases). Per germline, CDR1 MNHNS and CDR2 SASEGT. The CDR3 is made up of 14 amino acids. Deletions cut 2 bases from V and 4 bases from J, with 8 bases between. Written as DNA, the CDR3 is TGTGCCAGCAGTGAACAGGGGCCCACCGGGGAGCTGTTTTTT. Amino acid sequence: CASSEQGPTGELFF.

The V call is TRBV6-5, the J call TRBJ1-1, with TRBD1 identical over 9 bases. J lost 1 base, V lost 7 bases, and 1 base had no gene match. Germline loops: CDR1 MNHEY, CDR2 SVGAGI. The CDR3 consists of 13 residues. The CDR3 spells CASTGQGNTEAFF. The CDR3 DNA reads TGTGCCAGCACGGGACAGGGGAACACTGAAGCTTTCTTT.

V and J are TRBV6-5 and TRBJ1-2; no clear D. There are 12 residues in the CDR3. The V gene lost 6 bases and the J gene lost 1 base, with 6 bases spanning the gap. CDR1 is MNHEY and CDR2 is SVGAGI in the germline V gene. CDR3 sequence: CASSLDNYGYTF. The CDR3, as DNA: TGTGCCAGCAGCTTAGATAACTATGGCTACACCTTC.

The V gene is TRBV19, the J gene TRBJ2-5, with TRBD1 matching 8 bases. The trim removed 4 bases at V and 5 bases at J, leaving 12 bases unmatched. The CDR3 length is 16 residues. CDR1 LNHDA and CDR2 SQIVND come from the germline V gene (reference sequence). The DNA of the CDR3 is TGTGCCAGTAGTACGGGACAGGCGACCTTTGGGGAGACCCAGTACTTC. Its protein product is CASSTGQATFGETQYF. Using reference TRBV19 and TRBJ2-5 for the parts outside the CDR3, the full variable domain is DGGITQSPKYLFRKEGQNVTLSCEQNLNHDAMYWYRQDPGQGLRLIYYSQIVNDFQKGDIAEGYSVSREKKESFPLTVTSAQKNPTAFYLCASSTGQATFGETQYFGPGTRLLVL.

The rearrangement links TRBV5-1 to TRBJ2-1, with a weak D call TRBD2 (5 bases). CDR1 and CDR2 (germline): SGHRS, YFSETQ. The ends were cut back, 5 bases at V and 6 bases at J, with 18 bases in the middle. This CDR3 region has 15 residues. The CDR3 sequence: CASRTEDSPTNEQFF. CDR3 coding DNA: TGCGCCAGCAGGACGGAGGACTCCCCGACCAATGAGCAGTTCTTC. The whole variable domain, filled in from reference TRBV5-1 and TRBJ2-1, reads KAGVTQTPRYLIKTRGQQVTLSCSPISGHRSVSWYQQTPGQGLQFLFEYFSETQRNKGNFPGRFSGRQFSNSRSEMNVSTLELGDSALYLCASRTEDSPTNEQFFGPGTRLTVL.

The gene calls are TRBV7-9 and TRBJ2-5; TRBD1 is a possible D gene (5 bases). The germline V gene encodes CDR1 SEHNR and CDR2 FQNEAQ (reference sequence). V was trimmed by 0 bases and J by 0 bases, leaving 8 bases between them. The length of the CDR3 is 15 residues. The DNA of the CDR3 is TGTGCCAGCAGCTTAGCAGGGGCGGACCAAGAGACCCAGTACTTC. Its protein product is CASSLAGADQETQYF.

The gene calls are TRBV27 and TRBJ2-7, with D possibly TRBD2 on 5 matching bases. Germline V gene lookup returns CDR1 MNHEY and CDR2 SMNVEV (reference sequence). V lost 4 bases and J 5 bases, leaving 21 bases between the germline ends. The CDR3 sequence is 16 residues long. The CDR3 is CASSSFQGPPRDEQYF. CDR3 nucleotide sequence: TGTGCCAGCAGTTCATTCCAAGGACCCCCGAGGGACGAGCAGTACTTC.

This clone showed up just once. An end of the junction differs from the germline gene, which may be a read error. The chain has TRBV18 and TRBJ2-6, with 8 nucleotides matching TRBD1. This CDR3 contains 17 residues. Germline V gene data show CDR1 as KGHSH and CDR2 as LQKENI. DNA of the CDR3: TGTGCCAGCTCCCCAGAGGGACAGGCTTATTTGGCCAACGGCCTGACTTTC. Protein: CASSPEGQAYLANGLTF.

The CDR3 coding sequence is TGTGCCAGCAGTTTCCCAGGAAGCACAGATACGCAGTATTTT. Its translation: CASSFPGSTDTQYF. The chain employs TRBV27 and TRBJ2-3; D gene ambiguous. The length of the CDR3 is 14 residues. With 3 bases removed from V and 0 bases from J, the gap between germline ends came to 7 bases. CDR1 MNHEY and CDR2 SMNVEV come from the germline V gene (reference sequence).

The chain couples TRBV10-2 to TRBJ1-5; D call uncertain. Germline V lookup: CDR1 WSHSY, CDR2 SAAADI. Trimming cost V 3 bases and J 7 bases, with 7 bases left between them. CDR3 length: 12 amino acids. CDR3 region: CASSEAGQPQHF. CDR3 coding DNA: TGCGCCAGCAGTGAAGCCGGGCAGCCCCAGCATTTT.

The J gene is TRBJ2-1, the V gene TRBV6-4; D is possibly TRBD1 (5 bases). The CDR3 totals 13 residues. Per the germline V gene, CDR1 is MRHNA and CDR2 is SNTAGT. Trimming removed 2 bases from V and 5 bases from J, with 7 bases in between. The CDR3 DNA is TGTGCCAGCAGTGACAGGACAAACAATGAGCAGTTCTTC. Its translation: CASSDRTNNEQFF.

This clone showed up just once. The CDR3 DNA reads TGCGCCAGCAGTGATACCGGGACTAGCGGGGGGGCCGGCGAGCAGTACTTC. Translated: CASSDTGTSGGAGEQYF. The chain carries TRBV10-1 and TRBJ2-7; 16 bases line up with TRBD2. After removal of 3 bases from V and 6 bases from J, the junction contained 8 bases not matched to a gene. From germline, CDR1 is WNHNN and CDR2 SYGVQD (reference sequence). The CDR3 runs to 17 residues.

The chain joins TRBV6-1 to TRBJ2-7; D ambiguous. Deletions cut 3 bases from V and 3 bases from J, with 9 bases between. The germline CDR1 and CDR2 sequences are MNHNS and SASEGT. The CDR3 has 13 residues. The CDR3 region is CASSDPPGYEQYF. Here the CDR3 DNA reads TGTGCCAGCAGTGACCCTCCAGGCTACGAGCAGTACTTC.